The entry that follows covers one T cell receptor (beta chain) sequence. Trimming pared 4 bases from V and 6 bases from J, leaving 10 bases between. The CDR3 consists of 13 residues. Some clones are missing from TCRdb's copy, which holds only in-frame ones; the method was immunoSEQ multiplex PCR. The sample lists some 460 clones; approximately 50% were seen once. The entry originates in a study of CD8 T cells in acute hepatitis C reinfection. For the study at large: CD8+ T cells specific for HCV NS3-1073 were sequenced. Study observations and caveats: Overrepresentation in the naive pool did not explain the preferential TRBV04 and TRBV06 usage seen in all groups.

As to time point: acute HCV infection, within 168 days of estimated infection date. No in vitro expansion preceded sequencing of these hepatitis C virus-specific cells, which were studied ex vivo. Donors were people who inject drugs, followed every 3 months. Surface staining used CD3, CD8 and CD45RO, with dead cells excluded. This chain connects TRBV5-7 to TRBJ1-4, with D uncertain. Being an ORF, TRBV5-7 has a function that is uncertain. The receptor comes from a man younger than 40 with chronic hepatitis C. The sample in question was HCV NS3-1073 tetramer-sorted CD8+ T cells from PBMCs, obtained during acute infection. The CDR3 region is CASSPARDEKLFF. For the CDR3, the DNA is TGTGCCAGCAGCCCAGCAAGAGATGAAAAACTGTTTTTT.